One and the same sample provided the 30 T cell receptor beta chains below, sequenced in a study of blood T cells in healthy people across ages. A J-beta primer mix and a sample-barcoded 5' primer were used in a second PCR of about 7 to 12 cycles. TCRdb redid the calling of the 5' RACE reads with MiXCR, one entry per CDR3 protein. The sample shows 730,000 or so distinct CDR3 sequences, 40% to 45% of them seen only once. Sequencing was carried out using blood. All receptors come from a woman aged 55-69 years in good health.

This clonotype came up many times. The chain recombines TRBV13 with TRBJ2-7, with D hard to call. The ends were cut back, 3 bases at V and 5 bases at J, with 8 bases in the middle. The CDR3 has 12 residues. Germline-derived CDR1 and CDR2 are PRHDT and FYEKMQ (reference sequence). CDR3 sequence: CASSFSGDEQYF. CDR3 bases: TGTGCCAGCAGCTTTAGTGGGGACGAGCAGTACTTC.

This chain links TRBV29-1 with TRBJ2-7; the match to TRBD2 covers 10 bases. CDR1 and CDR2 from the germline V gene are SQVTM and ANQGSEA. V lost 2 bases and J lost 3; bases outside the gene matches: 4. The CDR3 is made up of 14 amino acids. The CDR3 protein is CSVELAGVGYEQYF. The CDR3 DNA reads TGCAGCGTTGAACTAGCGGGAGTGGGCTACGAGCAGTACTTC.

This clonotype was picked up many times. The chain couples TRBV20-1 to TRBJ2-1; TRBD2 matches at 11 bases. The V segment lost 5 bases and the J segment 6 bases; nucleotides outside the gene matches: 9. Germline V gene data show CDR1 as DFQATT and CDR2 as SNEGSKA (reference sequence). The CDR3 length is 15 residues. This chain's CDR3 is CSAFTTSGVGNEQFF. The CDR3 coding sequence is TGCAGTGCTTTTACGACTAGCGGGGTTGGCAATGAGCAGTTCTTC.

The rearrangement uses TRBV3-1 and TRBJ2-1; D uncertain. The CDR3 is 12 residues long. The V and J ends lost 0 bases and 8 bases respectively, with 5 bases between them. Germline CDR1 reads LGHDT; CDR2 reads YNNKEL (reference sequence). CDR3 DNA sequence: TGTGCCAGCAGCCAAGATATGGATGAGCAGTTCTTC. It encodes CASSQDMDEQFF.

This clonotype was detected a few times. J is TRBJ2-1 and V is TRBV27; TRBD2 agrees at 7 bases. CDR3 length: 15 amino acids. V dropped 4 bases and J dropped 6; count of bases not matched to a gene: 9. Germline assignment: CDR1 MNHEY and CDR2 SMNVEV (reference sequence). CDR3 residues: CASSSTVWGGNEQFF. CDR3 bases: TGTGCCAGCAGTTCAACGGTCTGGGGGGGCAATGAGCAGTTCTTC.

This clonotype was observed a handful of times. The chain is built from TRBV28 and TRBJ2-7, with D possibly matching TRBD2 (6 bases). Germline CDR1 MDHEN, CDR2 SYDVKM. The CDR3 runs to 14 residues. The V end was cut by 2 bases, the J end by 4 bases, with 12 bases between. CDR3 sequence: CASSLGGMRYEQYF. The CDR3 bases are TGTGCCAGCAGTTTAGGGGGGATGAGATACGAGCAGTACTTC.

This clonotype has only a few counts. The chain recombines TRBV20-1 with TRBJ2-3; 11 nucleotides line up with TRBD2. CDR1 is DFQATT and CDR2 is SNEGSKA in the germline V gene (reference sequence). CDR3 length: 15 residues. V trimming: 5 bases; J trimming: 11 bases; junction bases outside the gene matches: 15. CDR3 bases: TGCAGTGCTTTCACCGGGACTAGCGGTTGGGAAGTGCAGTATTTT. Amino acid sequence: CSAFTGTSGWEVQYF.

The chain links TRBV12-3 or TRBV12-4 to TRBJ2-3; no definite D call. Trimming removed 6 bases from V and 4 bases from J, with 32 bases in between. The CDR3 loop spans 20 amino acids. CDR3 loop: CASRRGRGGLPKLSADTQYF. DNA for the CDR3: TGTGCCAGCAGACGAGGCAGAGGTGGGCTCCCCAAATTAAGCGCAGATACGCAGTATTTT.

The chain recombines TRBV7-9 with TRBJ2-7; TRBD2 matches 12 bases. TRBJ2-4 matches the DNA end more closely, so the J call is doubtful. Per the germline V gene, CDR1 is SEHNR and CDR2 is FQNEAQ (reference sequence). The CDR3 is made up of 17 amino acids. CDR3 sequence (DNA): TGTGCCAGCAGCTCCCCTAGCGGGAGGGCCCCGGGGGACATTCAGTACTTC. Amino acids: CASSSPSGRAPGDIQYF.

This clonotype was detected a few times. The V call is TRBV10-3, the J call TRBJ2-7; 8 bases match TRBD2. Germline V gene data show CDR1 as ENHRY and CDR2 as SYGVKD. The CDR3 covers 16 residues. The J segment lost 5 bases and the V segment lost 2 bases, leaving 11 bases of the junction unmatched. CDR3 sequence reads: CAISEGREGAGHEQYF. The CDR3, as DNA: TGTGCCATCAGTGAGGGTCGGGAGGGAGCAGGCCACGAGCAGTACTTC.

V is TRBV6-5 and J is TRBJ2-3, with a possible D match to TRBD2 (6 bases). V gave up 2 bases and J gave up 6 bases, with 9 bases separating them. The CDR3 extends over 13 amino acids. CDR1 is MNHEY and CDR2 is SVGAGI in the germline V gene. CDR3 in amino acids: CASSYRREDTQYF. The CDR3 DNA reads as TGTGCCAGCAGTTACCGGAGGGAGGATACGCAGTATTTT.

DNA for the CDR3: TGTGCCAGCAGTCCCCGACGGAACCAAGAGACCCAGTACTTC. This sequence encodes CASSPRRNQETQYF. The chain links TRBV25-1 to TRBJ2-5; D not certain. The CDR3 totals 14 residues. Trimming removed 5 bases at V and 0 bases at J, with 10 bases between. The V gene's germline CDR1 is MGHDK and CDR2 SYGVNS.

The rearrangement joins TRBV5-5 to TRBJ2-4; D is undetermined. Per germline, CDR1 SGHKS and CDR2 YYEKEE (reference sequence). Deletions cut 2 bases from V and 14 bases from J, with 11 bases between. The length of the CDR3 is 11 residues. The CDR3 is CASSFDYVEYF. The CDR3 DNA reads TGTGCCAGCAGCTTTGATTACGTTGAGTACTTC.

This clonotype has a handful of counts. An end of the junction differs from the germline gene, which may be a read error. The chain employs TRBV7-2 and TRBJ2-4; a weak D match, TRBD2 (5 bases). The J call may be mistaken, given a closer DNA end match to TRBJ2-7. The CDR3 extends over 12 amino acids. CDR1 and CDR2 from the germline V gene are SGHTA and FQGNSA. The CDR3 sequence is CASSLATHEQYF. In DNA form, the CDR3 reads TGTGCCAGCAGCCTAGCCACCCACGAGCAGTACTTC.

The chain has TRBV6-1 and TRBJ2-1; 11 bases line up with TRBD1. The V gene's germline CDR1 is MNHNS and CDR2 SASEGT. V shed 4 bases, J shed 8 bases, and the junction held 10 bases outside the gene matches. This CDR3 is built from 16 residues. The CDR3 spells CASSVLGTGGRDEQFF. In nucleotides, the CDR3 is TGTGCCAGCAGTGTCCTCGGGACAGGGGGGAGGGATGAGCAGTTCTTC.

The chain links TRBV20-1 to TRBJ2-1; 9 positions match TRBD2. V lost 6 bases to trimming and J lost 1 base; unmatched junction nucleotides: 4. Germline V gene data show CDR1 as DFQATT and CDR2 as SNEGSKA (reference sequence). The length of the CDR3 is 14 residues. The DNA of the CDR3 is TGCAGTGCGAGGGCGGGGGGGTCCTACAATGAGCAGTTCTTC. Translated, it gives CSARAGGSYNEQFF.

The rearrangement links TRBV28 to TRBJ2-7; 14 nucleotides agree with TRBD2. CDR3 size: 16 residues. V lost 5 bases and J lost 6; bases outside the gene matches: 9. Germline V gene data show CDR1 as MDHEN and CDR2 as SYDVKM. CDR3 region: CASSKRPGLAGAEQYF. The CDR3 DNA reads TGTGCCAGCAGTAAACGGCCGGGACTAGCGGGAGCCGAGCAGTACTTC. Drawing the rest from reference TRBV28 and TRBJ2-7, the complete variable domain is DVKVTQSSRYLVKRTGEKVFLECVQDMDHENMFWYRQDPGLGLRLIYFSYDVKMKEKGDIPEGYSVSREKKERFSLILESASTNQTSMYLCASSKRPGLAGAEQYFGPGTRLTVT.

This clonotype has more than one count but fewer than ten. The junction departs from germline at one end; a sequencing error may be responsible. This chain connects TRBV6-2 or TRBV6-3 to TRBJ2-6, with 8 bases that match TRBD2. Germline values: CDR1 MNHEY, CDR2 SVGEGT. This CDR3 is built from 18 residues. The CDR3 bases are TGTGCCAGCAGTTCTCCAGCGGGAGCGTTAGCTGGGGCCAACGCCCTGACTTTC. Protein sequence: CASSSPAGALAGANALTF.

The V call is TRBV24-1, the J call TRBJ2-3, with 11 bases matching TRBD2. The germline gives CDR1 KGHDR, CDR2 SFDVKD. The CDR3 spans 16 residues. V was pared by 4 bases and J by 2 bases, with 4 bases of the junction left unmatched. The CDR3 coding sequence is TGTGCCACCAGTGAAGATAGCGGGAGGGACACAGATACGCAGTATTTT. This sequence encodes CATSEDSGRDTDTQYF.

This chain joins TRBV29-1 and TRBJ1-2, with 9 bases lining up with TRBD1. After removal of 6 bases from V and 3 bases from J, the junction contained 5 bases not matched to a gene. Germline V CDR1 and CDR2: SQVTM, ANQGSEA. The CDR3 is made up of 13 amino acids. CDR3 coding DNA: TGCAGCGTCGGACAGGGGAGCGACTATGGCTACACCTTC. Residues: CSVGQGSDYGYTF. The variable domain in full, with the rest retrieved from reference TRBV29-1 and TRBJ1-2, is SAVISQKPSRDICQRGTSLTIQCQVDSQVTMMFWYRQQPGQSLTLIATANQGSEATYESGFVIDKFPISRPNLTFSTLTVSNMSPEDSSIYLCSVGQGSDYGYTFGSGTRLTVV.

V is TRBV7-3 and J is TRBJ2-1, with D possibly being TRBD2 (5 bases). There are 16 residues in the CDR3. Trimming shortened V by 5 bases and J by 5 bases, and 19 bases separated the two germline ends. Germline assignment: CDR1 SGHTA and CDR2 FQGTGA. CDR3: CASSPQSGKGHNEQFF. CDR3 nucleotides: TGTGCCAGCAGCCCACAGTCCGGGAAAGGGCACAATGAGCAGTTCTTC.

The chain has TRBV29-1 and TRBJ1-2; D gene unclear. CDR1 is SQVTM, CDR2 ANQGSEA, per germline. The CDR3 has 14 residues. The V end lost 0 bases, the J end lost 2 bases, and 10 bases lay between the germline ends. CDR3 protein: CSVEDWPNNYGYTF. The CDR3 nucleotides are TGCAGCGTTGAAGATTGGCCGAACAACTATGGCTACACCTTC.

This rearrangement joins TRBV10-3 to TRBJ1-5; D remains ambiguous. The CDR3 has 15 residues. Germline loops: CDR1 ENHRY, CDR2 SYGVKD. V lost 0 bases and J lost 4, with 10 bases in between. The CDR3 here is CAISESGGRNQPQHF. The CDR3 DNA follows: TGTGCCATCAGTGAGTCGGGAGGACGAAATCAGCCCCAGCATTTT.

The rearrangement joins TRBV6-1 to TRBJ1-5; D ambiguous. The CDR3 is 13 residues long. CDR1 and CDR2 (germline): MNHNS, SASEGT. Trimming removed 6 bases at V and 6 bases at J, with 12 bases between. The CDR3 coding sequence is TGTGCCAGCAGGGGAGAGGAAGGTCAGCCCCAGCATTTT. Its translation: CASRGEEGQPQHF.

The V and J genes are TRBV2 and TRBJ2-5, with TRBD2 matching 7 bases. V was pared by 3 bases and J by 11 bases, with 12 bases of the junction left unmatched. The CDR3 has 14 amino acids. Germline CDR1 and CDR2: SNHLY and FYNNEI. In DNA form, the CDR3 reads TGTGCCAGCAGTGAGGGACTAAATTTGCATGAGCAGTACTTC. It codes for CASSEGLNLHEQYF.

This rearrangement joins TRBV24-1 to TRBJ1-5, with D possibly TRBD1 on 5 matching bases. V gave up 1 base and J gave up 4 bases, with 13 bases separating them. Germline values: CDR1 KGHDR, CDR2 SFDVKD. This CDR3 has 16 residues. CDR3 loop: CATSDLGVAGNQPQHF. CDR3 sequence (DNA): TGTGCCACCAGTGATTTAGGGGTAGCAGGTAATCAGCCCCAGCATTTT.

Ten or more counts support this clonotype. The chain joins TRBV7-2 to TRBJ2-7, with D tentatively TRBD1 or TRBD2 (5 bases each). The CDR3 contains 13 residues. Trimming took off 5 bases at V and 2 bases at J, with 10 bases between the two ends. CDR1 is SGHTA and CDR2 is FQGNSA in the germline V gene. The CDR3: CASSPRGPYEQYF. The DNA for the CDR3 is TGTGCCAGCAGCCCCCGGGGCCCCTACGAGCAGTACTTC.

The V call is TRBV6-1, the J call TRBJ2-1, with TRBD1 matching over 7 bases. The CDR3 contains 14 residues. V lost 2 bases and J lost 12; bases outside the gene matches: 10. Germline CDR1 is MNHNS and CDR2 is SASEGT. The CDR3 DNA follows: TGTGCCAGCAGTGAAATAGGCACAGGGGTCCTGCAGTTCTTC. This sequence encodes CASSEIGTGVLQFF.

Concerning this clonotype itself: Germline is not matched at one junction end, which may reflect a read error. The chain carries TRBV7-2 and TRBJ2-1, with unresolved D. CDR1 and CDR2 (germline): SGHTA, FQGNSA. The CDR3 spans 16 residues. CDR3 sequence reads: CAGSRTSRLGLDEQFF. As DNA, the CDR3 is TGTGCCGGCAGCCGAACTTCAAGGCTAGGGCTTGATGAGCAGTTCTTC.

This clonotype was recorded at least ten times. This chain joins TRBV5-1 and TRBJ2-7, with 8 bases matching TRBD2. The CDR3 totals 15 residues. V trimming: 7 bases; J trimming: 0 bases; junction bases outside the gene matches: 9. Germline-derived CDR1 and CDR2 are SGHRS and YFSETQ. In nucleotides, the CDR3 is TGCGCCAGCGCCGTAGCGGGGATTATCTCCTACGAGCAGTACTTC. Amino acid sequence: CASAVAGIISYEQYF.